This TCR beta chain derives from a study of OX40 agonist ivuxolimab in advanced cancers. Profiling relied on immunoSEQ multiplex PCR, and the TCRdb table lists in-frame clones only, not all of them. The data contain some 85,000 clones, 70% to 90% of them singletons. Researchers took blood at baseline, on cycle 4 day 1, and on cycle 7 day 1. Germline CDR1 SGHRS, CDR2 YFSETQ. The CDR3 has 15 residues. The ends lost 7 bases at V and 5 bases at J; junction bases unmatched: 10. The gene calls are TRBV5-1 and TRBJ2-3, with 10 bases lining up with TRBD2. This TCR was recovered from an adult with an advanced solid tumor such as melanoma, head and neck, liver or kidney cancer. This sample comprised CD4+ or CD8+ T cells sorted from blood, obtained in a trial of the OX40 agonist ivuxolimab. CDR3 loop: CASRREIAGGDTQYF. In DNA, the CDR3 is TGCGCCAGCCGACGGGAAATAGCGGGGGGAGATACGCAGTATTTT.